The T cell receptor (beta chain) under discussion was sequenced for a study of T-cell reconstitution after alpha-beta-depleted transplantation in children. Study-wide findings and caveats: Hyperexpanded clones declined; after one year, newly produced T cells mostly supplied diversity.

The CDR3 is 17 residues long. V was cut by 4 bases and J by 1 base, with 18 bases left in between. Note on this clonotype: Its antigen is unidentified.

Preparation of the TCRbeta library used unique molecular identifiers. MiXCR was run by TCRdb on the PCR reads, yielding one entry per CDR3 protein. The repertoire holds approximately 430,000 distinct CDR3 sequences, with around 15% as singletons. The sequencing here drew on PBMCs, mostly from graft donor cells, taken 360 days after TCRalphabeta/CD19-depleted stem cell transplant. The V gene is TRBV5-3, the J gene TRBJ2-1; maybe TRBD2 (6 bases). TRBV5-3 is an ORF, and what it does is uncertain. The clonotype was recovered from a boy younger than two who had a stem cell transplant for Wiskott-Aldrich syndrome, so the T cells may come from the graft donor. This chain's CDR3 is CARSPGLATISYNEQFF. The DNA of the CDR3 is TGTGCCAGAAGCCCGGGGCTAGCGACAATTTCCTACAATGAGCAGTTCTTC.